The following is a TCR beta chain sequence with its context. Its antigen is not identified. TCRdb reprocessed the reads with MiXCR, giving one entry per CDR3 protein. Of about 530,000 distinct CDR3 sequences listed, about 25% are singletons. The sample originates from a study of T cell repertoires in cytomegalovirus infection. Study at large: Indicated by public TCR beta signatures were CMV infection and matching HLA type. The study's findings and limits: The ex vivo response showed dominance by HLA-C-restricted CMV-specific TCR beta clonotypes.

V dropped 3 bases and J dropped 4; count of bases not matched to a gene: 2. This CDR3 has 15 amino acids. The germline CDR1 and CDR2 sequences are LNHNV and YYDKDF (reference sequence). Sequencing input: PBMCs. The receptor comes from a human donor in good health (CMV status not recorded). Some clones in this sample may be carry-over from other donors' samples. The V call is TRBV15, the J call TRBJ2-6; TRBD1 aligns across 8 bases. CDR3 nucleotides: TGTGCCACCAGCAGGGACAGGGCCGGGGCCAACGTCCTGACTTTC. Its protein is CATSRDRAGANVLTF.